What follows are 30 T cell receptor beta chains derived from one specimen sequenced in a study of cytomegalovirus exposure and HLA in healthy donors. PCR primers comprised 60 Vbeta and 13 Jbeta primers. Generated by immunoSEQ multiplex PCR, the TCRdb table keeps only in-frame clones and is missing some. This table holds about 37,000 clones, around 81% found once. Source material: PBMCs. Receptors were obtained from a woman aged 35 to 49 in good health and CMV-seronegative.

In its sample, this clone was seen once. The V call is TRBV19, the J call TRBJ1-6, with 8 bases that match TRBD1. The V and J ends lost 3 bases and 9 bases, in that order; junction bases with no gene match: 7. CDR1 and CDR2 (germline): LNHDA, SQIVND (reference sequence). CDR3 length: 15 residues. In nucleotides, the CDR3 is TGTGCCAGTAGTATTCGAGACAGGGGTAGTTCACCCCTCCACTTT. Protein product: CASSIRDRGSSPLHF.

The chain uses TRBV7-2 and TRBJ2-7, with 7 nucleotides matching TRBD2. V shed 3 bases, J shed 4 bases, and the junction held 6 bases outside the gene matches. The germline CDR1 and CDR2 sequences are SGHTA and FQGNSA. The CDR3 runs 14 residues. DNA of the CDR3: TGTGCCAGCAGCTTTGCTAGCGGTACTTACGAGCAGTACGTC. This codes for CASSFASGTYEQYV.

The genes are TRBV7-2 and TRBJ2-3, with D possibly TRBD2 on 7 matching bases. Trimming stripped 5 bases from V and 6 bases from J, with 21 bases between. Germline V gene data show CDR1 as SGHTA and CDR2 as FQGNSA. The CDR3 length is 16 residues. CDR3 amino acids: CASSISGGRSADTQYF. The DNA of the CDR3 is TGTGCCAGCAGCATTTCCGGGGGGCGTTCAGCGGATACGCAGTATTTT.

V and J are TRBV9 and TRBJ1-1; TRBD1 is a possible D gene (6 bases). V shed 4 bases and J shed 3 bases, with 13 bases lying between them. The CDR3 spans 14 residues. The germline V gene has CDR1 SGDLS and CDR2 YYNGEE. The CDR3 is CASSTVDSYTEAFF. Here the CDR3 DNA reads TGTGCCAGCAGCACTGTGGACAGCTACACTGAAGCTTTCTTT.

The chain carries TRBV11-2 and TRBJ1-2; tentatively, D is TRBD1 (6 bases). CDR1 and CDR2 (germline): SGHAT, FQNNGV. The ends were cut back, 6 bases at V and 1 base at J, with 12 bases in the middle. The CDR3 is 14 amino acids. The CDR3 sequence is CASRVRDNNYGYTF. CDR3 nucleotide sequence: TGTGCCAGCAGAGTTAGGGACAATAACTATGGCTACACCTTC.

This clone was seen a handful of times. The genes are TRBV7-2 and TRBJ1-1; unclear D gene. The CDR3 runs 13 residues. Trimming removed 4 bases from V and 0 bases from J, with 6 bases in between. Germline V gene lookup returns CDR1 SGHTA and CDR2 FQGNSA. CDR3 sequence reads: CASSSSVNTEAFF. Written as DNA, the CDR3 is TGTGCCAGCAGCTCCTCGGTGAACACTGAAGCTTTCTTT.

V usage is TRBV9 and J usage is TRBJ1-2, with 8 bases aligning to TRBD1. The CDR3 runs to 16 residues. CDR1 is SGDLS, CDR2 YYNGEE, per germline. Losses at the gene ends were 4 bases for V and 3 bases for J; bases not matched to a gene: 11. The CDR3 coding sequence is TGTGCCAGCAGCCAAACAGGGGGGGGCAGAGACTATGGCTACACCTTC. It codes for CASSQTGGGRDYGYTF.

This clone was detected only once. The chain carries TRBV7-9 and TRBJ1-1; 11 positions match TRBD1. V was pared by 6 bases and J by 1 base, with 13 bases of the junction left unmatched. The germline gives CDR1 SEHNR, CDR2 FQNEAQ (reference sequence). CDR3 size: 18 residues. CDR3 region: CASSDRTGGRSRNTEAFF. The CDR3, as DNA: TGTGCCAGCAGTGATCGGACAGGGGGCAGATCGAGGAACACTGAAGCTTTCTTT.

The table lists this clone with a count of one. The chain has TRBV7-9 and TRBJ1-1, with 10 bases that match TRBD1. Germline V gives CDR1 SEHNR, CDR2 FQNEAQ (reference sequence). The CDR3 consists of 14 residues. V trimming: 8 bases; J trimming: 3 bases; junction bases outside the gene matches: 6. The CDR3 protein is CASGDRGQDTEAFF. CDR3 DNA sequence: TGTGCCAGCGGTGACAGGGGGCAGGACACTGAAGCTTTCTTT.

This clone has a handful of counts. CDR3 amino acids: CAISEQGQGFNYEQYF. CDR3 in DNA: TGTGCCATCAGTGAGCAGGGGCAGGGTTTTAACTACGAGCAGTACTTC. The gene calls are TRBV10-3 and TRBJ2-7; possibly TRBD1 for D (6 bases). V was trimmed by 2 bases and J by 3 bases, leaving 17 bases between them. Germline values: CDR1 ENHRY, CDR2 SYGVKD. This CDR3 spans 16 amino acids.

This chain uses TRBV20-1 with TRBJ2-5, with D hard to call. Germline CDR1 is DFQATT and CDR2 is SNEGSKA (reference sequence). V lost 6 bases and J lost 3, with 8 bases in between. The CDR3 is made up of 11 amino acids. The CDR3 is CSAKLKETQYF. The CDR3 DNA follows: TGCAGTGCAAAGCTGAAAGAGACCCAGTACTTC.

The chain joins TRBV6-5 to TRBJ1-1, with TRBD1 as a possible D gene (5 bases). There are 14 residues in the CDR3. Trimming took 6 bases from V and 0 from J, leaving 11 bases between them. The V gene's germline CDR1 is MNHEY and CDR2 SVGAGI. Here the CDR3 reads CASSHGGVNTEAFF. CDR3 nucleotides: TGTGCCAGCAGCCATGGAGGGGTGAACACTGAAGCTTTCTTT.

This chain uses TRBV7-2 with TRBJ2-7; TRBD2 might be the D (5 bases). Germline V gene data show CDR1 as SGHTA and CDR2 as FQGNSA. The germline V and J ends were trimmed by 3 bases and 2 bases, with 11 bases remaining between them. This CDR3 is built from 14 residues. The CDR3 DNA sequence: TGTGCCAGCAGCTTTACGACGGGAACCTACGAGCAGTACTTC. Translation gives CASSFTTGTYEQYF.

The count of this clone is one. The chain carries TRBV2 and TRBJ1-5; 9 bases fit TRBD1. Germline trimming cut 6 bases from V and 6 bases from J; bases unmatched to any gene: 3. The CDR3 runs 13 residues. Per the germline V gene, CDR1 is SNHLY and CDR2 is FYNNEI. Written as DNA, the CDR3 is TGTGCCAGCAGGGGGACAGGGCCTCAGCCCCAGCATTTT. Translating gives CASRGTGPQPQHF. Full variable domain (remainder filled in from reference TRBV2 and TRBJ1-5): EPEVTQTPSHQVTQMGQEVILRCVPISNHLYFYWYRQILGQKVEFLVSFYNNEISEKSEIFDDQFSVERPDGSNFTLKIRSTKLEDSAMYFCASRGTGPQPQHFGDGTRLSIL.

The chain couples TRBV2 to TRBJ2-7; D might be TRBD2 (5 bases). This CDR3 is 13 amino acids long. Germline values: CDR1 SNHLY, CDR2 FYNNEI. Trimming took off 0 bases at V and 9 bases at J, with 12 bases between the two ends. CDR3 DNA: TGTGCCAGCAGTGAAGCGCTTCGAGAGGGGCAGTACTTC. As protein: CASSEALREGQYF. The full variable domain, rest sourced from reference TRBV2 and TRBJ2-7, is EPEVTQTPSHQVTQMGQEVILRCVPISNHLYFYWYRQILGQKVEFLVSFYNNEISEKSEIFDDQFSVERPDGSNFTLKIRSTKLEDSAMYFCASSEALREGQYFGPGTRLTVT.

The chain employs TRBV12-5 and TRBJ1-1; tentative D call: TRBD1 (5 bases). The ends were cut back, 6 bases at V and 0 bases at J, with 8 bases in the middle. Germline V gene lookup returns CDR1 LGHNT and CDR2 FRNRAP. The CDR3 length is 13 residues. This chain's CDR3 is CASGATVNTEAFF. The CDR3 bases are TGTGCTAGTGGGGCGACAGTGAACACTGAAGCTTTCTTT.

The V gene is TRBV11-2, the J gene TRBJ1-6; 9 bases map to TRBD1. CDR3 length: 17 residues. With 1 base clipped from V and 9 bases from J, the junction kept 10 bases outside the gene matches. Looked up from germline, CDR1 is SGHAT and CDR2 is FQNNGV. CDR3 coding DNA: TGTGCCAGCAGCTTAGCCCCACAGGGGGCCCCTTTTTCACCCCTCCACTTT. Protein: CASSLAPQGAPFSPLHF.

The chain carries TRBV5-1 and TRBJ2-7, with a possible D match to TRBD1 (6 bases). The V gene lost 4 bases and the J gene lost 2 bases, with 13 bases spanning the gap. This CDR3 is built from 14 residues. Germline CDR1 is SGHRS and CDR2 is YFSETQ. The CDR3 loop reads CASSAQGTTYEQYF. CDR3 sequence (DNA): TGCGCCAGCAGCGCCCAGGGGACCACCTACGAGCAGTACTTC.

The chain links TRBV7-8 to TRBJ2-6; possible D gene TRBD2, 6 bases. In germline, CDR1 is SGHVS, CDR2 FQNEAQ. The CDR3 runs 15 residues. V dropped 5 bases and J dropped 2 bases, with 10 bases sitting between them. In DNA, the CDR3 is TGTGCCAGCAGCATCGGGGAGGCTGGGGCCAACGTCCTGACTTTC. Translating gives CASSIGEAGANVLTF.

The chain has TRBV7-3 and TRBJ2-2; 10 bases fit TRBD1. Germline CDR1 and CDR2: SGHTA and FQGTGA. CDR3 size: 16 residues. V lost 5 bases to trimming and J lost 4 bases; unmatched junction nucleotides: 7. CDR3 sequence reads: CASSPLRDRGTGELFF. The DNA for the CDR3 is TGTGCCAGCAGCCCCCTAAGGGACAGGGGCACCGGGGAGCTGTTTTTT.

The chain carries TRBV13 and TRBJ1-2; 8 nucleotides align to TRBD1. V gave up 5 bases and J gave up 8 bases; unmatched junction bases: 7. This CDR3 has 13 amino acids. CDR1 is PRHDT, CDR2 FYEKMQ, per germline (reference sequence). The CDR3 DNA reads TGTGCCAGCAGCCCTCAGGGGGCTACAGGCTACACCTTC. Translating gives CASSPQGATGYTF.

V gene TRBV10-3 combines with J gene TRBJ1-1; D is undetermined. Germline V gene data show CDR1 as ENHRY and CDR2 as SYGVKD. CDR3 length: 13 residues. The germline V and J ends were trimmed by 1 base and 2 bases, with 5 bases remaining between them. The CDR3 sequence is CAISEYLNTEAFF. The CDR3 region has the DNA TGTGCCATCAGTGAGTATCTCAACACTGAAGCTTTCTTT.

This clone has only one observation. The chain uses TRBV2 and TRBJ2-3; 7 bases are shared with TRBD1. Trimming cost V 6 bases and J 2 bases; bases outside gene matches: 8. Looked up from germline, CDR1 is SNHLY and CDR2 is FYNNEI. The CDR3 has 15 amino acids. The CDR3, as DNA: TGTGCCAGCAGCCACCCGGGACAGCCCACAGATACGCAGTATTTT. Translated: CASSHPGQPTDTQYF.

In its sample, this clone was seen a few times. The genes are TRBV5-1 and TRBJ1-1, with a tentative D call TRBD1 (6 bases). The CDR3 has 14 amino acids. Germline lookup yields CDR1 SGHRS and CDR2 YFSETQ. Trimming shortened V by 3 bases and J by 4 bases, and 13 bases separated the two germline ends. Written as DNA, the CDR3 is TGCGCCAGCAGCTCCTACAGGGAGGGCACTGAAGCTTTCTTT. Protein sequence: CASSSYREGTEAFF.

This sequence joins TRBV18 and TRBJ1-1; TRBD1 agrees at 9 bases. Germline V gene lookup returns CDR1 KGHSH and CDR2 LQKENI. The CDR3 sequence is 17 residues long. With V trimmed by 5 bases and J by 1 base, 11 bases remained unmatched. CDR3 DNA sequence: TGTGCCAGCTCATCGGGACAGGGATCTCCCCAGAACACTGAAGCTTTCTTT. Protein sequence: CASSSGQGSPQNTEAFF.

CDR3 region: CASSLAAGHRDGYTF. Here the CDR3 DNA reads TGTGCCAGCAGTTTAGCCGCCGGTCACAGGGATGGCTACACCTTC. The chain combines TRBV28 with TRBJ1-2; D is possibly TRBD1 (6 bases). Trimming took off 2 bases at V and 6 bases at J, with 16 bases between the two ends. The germline gives CDR1 MDHEN, CDR2 SYDVKM. The CDR3 sequence is 15 residues long.

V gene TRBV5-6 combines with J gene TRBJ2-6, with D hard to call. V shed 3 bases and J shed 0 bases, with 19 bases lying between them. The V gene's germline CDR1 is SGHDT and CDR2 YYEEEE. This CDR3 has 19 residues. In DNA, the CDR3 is TGTGCCAGCAGCTCAACCCAGACTCCCTACACCTCTGGGGCCAACGTCCTGACTTTC. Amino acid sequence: CASSSTQTPYTSGANVLTF.

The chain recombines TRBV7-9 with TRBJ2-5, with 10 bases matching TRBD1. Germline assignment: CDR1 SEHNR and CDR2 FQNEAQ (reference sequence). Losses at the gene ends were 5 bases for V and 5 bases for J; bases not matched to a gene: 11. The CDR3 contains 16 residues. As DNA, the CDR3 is TGTGCCAGCAGCCCAGACCAAGGACAGGGGGAGGAGACCCAGTACTTC. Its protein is CASSPDQGQGEETQYF. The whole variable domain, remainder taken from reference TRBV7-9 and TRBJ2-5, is DTGVSQNPRHKITKRGQNVTFRCDPISEHNRLYWYRQTLGQGPEFLTYFQNEAQLEKSRLLSDRFSAERPKGSFSTLEIQRTEQGDSAMYLCASSPDQGQGEETQYFGPGTRLLVL.

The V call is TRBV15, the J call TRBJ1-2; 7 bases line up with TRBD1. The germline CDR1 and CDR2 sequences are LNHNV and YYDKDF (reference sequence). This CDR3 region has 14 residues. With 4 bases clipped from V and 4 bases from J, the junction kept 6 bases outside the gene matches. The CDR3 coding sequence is TGTGCCACCAGCATCGGGACAGAGGTCTATGGCTACACCTTC. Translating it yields CATSIGTEVYGYTF.

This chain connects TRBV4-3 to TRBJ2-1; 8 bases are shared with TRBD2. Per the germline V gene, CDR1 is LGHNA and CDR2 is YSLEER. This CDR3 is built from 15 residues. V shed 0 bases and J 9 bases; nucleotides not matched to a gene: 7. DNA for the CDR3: TGCGCCAGCAGCCAAGAGGGGAGCGGGGGTAGTGAGCAGTTCTTC. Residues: CASSQEGSGGSEQFF.